The present entry profiles one T cell receptor beta chain with its context. The target antigen is unknown. The sample originates from a study of cytomegalovirus exposure and HLA in healthy donors. Study results and caveats: Accounts indicate the classifier identified cytomegalovirus status with strong specificity and sensitivity.

Researchers ran the PCR with 60 Vbeta and 13 Jbeta primers. The assay was immunoSEQ multiplex PCR, and TCRdb's table has in-frame clones only and misses some. Of 100,000 to 150,000 clones listed, around three quarters are singletons. Donors were nominally healthy when sampled, though unrecorded immune exposures were likely. Source material: PBMCs. The TCR sequence derives from a young man in good health and CMV-seropositive.

CDR3 region: CASSPDGRTEAFF. CDR3 DNA sequence: TGTGCCAGCTCACCAGACGGGAGGACTGAAGCTTTCTTT. The V gene is TRBV18, the J gene TRBJ1-1, with D hard to call. The CDR3 sequence is 13 residues long. Trimming removed 2 bases at V and 5 bases at J, with 9 bases between. The V gene's germline CDR1 is KGHSH and CDR2 LQKENI.